This TCR beta chain is drawn from a study of cytomegalovirus exposure and HLA in healthy donors. Study-wide background: Out of about 170 million T cells, an earlier analysis found over 90 million unique TCR beta sequences in total. General observations from the study: In vitro data verified a few CMV-associated chains as specific for CMV antigens. The study put 150 or so TCR beta chains on its list as cytomegalovirus-associated. Solely CMV serostatus was available to characterize immune exposure.

Concerning this clone: Its antigen is not identified.

The CDR3 spans 13 residues. From germline, CDR1 is MDHEN and CDR2 SYDVKM. V was pared by 4 bases and J by 4 bases, with 10 bases between. PCR used 60 Vbeta primers and 13 Jbeta primers. Using immunoSEQ multiplex PCR, the repertoire was profiled, and TCRdb retains in-frame clones only, with some absent. The table counts more than 90,000 clones; roughly 3.5% lies in the top ten. This TCR came from a man aged 25 to 40 in good health and CMV-seronegative. The chain couples TRBV28 to TRBJ1-2, with D unresolved. Sequencing was carried out using PBMCs. The CDR3 DNA follows: TGTGCCAGCAGTTACGGGGAAGTCTATGGCTACACCTTC. Its protein product is CASSYGEVYGYTF.